These T cell receptor beta chains were read from a single sample in a study of T cells in Graves' hyperthyroidism and ophthalmopathy. Each CDR3 protein gets one entry after TCRdb re-called the multiplex PCR reads with MiXCR. The sample has approximately 300,000 distinct CDR3 sequences, approximately 15% seen once. The sample consisted of blood. These receptors were taken from a woman aged 55-70 years with Graves' ophthalmopathy. CDR3s include the opening cysteine and the closing phenylalanine or tryptophan. Each record gives: J gene, V gene, clone size, D gene, CDR3 DNA, CDR3 protein. D genes are given only for firm matches. Clone size is given for some rows only: seen once, a few or many times, or a class if the clone is expanded.

TRBJ2-1 TRBV18 many NA TGTGCCAGCTCACAGACAGAGAGCTCCTACAATGAGCAGTTCTTC CASSQTESSYNEQFF
TRBJ2-1 TRBV2 many NA TGTGCCAGCAGGGTGATTGGGGGGAGCTCCTACAATGAGCAGTTCTTC CASRVIGGSSYNEQFF
TRBJ2-6 TRBV5-4 once NA TGTGCCAGCAGCTTTGCGTCTGGGGCCAACGTCCTGACTTTC CASSFASGANVLTF
TRBJ2-1 TRBV11-3 many TRBD2 TGTGCCAGCAGCTTCTCAGCGGGGGGGCCTGATGAGCAGTTCTTC CASSFSAGGPDEQFF
TRBJ2-7 TRBV20-1 few NA TGCAGTGCTATCGAGGGACGGTCGTCCTACGAGCAGTACTTC CSAIEGRSSYEQYF
TRBJ1-1 TRBV20-1 many NA TGCAGTGCTAGTAAGGAGGGACTAATGGAAGCTTTCTTT CSASKEGLMEAFF
TRBJ2-7 TRBV12-3/TRBV12-4 NA NA TGTGCCAGCAGCCAGGGTCCGACGACCCCCTACGAGCAGTACTTC CASSQGPTTPYEQYF
TRBJ1-5 TRBV5-4 NA NA TGTGCCAGCAGCTTGGATGGGGGGCCACAGCCCCAGCATTTT CASSLDGGPQPQHF
TRBJ1-6 TRBV7-9 many NA TGTGCCAGCAGCTGGGAAGGGGGACTGAGTAATTCACCCCTCCACTTT CASSWEGGLSNSPLHF
TRBJ2-2 TRBV2 few TRBD2 TGTGCCAGGGAGGGAGGGAGAGGCACCGGGGAGCTGTTTTTT CAREGGRGTGELFF
TRBJ1-2 TRBV6-1 NA NA TGTGCCAGCAGTCTGAGAGAGGACTATGGCTACACCTTC CASSLREDYGYTF
TRBJ2-1 TRBV6-1 many TRBD1 TGTGCCAGCACCGGACAGGGGGTGTACAATGAGCAGTTCTTC CASTGQGVYNEQFF
TRBJ2-7 TRBV5-6 many TRBD1 TGTGCCAGCAGTTTCGGACAGGGCGAGGGGTACGAGCAGTACTTC CASSFGQGEGYEQYF
TRBJ2-1 TRBV6-2/TRBV6-3 NA TRBD2 TGTGCCAGCATGAGCGGGGGGGCGGGCAATGAGCAGTTCTTC CASMSGGAGNEQFF
TRBJ1-2 TRBV20-1 NA TRBD1 TGCAGTGCTAGAGGTTCGGCAGGGGGCGGGTATGGCTACACCTTC CSARGSAGGGYGYTF
TRBJ2-7 TRBV7-9 NA NA TGTGCCAGCGGGCCCCCAAACCTCGGGCGTGCCATAGCCTACGAGCAGTACTTC CASGPPNLGRAIAYEQYF
TRBJ2-3 TRBV2 many TRBD2 TGTGCCAGCAGTGAGGAGCGGGGGGGCACAGATACGCAGTATTTT CASSEERGGTDTQYF
TRBJ2-1 TRBV28 many NA TGTGCCACCCAGGACTTTTCCTACAATGAGCAGTTCTTC CATQDFSYNEQFF
TRBJ2-3 TRBV2 few TRBD2 TGTGCCAGCAGTGAATTCGGGGGGACCAGGGATACGCAGTATTTT CASSEFGGTRDTQYF
TRBJ1-1 TRBV19 NA NA TGTGCCAGTAGTATAGATCATGGGACACCTAACACTGAAGCTTTCTTT CASSIDHGTPNTEAFF
TRBJ2-7 TRBV4-3 many TRBD1 TGCGCCAGCAGCCCCCAGACAGGGATGAGCTACTACGAGCAGTACTTC CASSPQTGMSYYEQYF
TRBJ1-5 TRBV5-5 many NA TGTGCCAGCAGCTCCGGACAGTATCAGCCCCAGCATTTT CASSSGQYQPQHF
TRBJ2-1 TRBV6-1 NA NA TGTGCCAGTAAAATTTACAATGAGCAGTTCTTC CASKIYNEQFF
TRBJ2-3 TRBV20-1 many NA TGCAGTGGACAGGAGAGGAACACAGATACGCAGTATTTT CSGQERNTDTQYF
TRBJ1-1 TRBV7-9 many NA TGTGCCAGCAGCACTAGGGGAGGGGTGGAAGCTTTCTTT CASSTRGGVEAFF
TRBJ2-2 TRBV11-2 few NA TGTGCCAGCAGTCTGGCAGGATCCACCGGGGAGCTGTTTTTT CASSLAGSTGELFF
TRBJ2-7 TRBV7-2 many NA TGTGCCAGCAGCTTAGCGTGGCGATCCTCCTACGAGCAGTACTTC CASSLAWRSSYEQYF
TRBJ1-5 TRBV7-9 many NA TGTGCCAGCAGCTCAGAGACAGAGCGCAATCAGCCCCAGCATTTT CASSSETERNQPQHF
TRBJ1-2 TRBV27 many NA TGTGCCAGCAGTTGGACTGCCGGGCTCTATGGCTACACCTTC CASSWTAGLYGYTF
TRBJ2-7 TRBV20-1 few NA TGCAGTGCTAGGGACCCCCAGGGGTGGCTCTACGAGCAGTACTTC CSARDPQGWLYEQYF
TRBJ1-1 TRBV5-1 few NA TGCGCCAGCAGCGCCGGACCCAGGCCCTCCACTTTAAACACTGAAGCTTTCTTT CASSAGPRPSTLNTEAFF
TRBJ1-6 TRBV20-1 NA TRBD1 TGCAGTGCGAGGGACAGCGCAAACTCCTATAATTCACCCCTCCACTTT CSARDSANSYNSPLHF
TRBJ2-7 TRBV29-1 few NA TGCAGCGTTGGGAGGGGGAACAGGCAGTACTTC CSVGRGNRQYF
TRBJ2-7 TRBV4-2 NA NA TGTGCCAGCAGCCAAGATCCCCAGCGGGCCCACGAGCAGTACTTC CASSQDPQRAHEQYF
TRBJ1-1 TRBV7-7 many NA TGTGCTAGCAGCATACAGGGATATCACATCTTTAACACTGAAGCTTTCTTT CASSIQGYHIFNTEAFF
TRBJ1-5 TRBV20-1 few TRBD1 TGCAGTGCTGAGCAGGGGGGAGGGTATTATCAGCCCCAGCATTTT CSAEQGGGYYQPQHF
TRBJ2-3 TRBV12-3/TRBV12-4 many TRBD1 TGTGCCAGCACCACTGGGGACAGGGGGACAGATACGCAGTATTTT CASTTGDRGTDTQYF
TRBJ2-7 TRBV6-1 many TRBD2 TGTGCCAGCAGTGGACTAGCGGGAGGAGGTAGGCAGTACTTC CASSGLAGGGRQYF
TRBJ2-3 TRBV18 NA TRBD1 TGTGCCAGCTCACCACCCCCAGGGACAGGGGGGGGCACAGATACGCAGTATTTT CASSPPPGTGGGTDTQYF
TRBJ1-5 TRBV6-1 NA NA TGTGCCAGCAGTGCTACGAGGAATCAGCCCCAGCATTTT CASSATRNQPQHF
TRBJ2-1 TRBV5-1 many TRBD2 TGCGCCAGCAGCTTGACTAGCGGAAACTCCTACAATGAGCAGTTCTTC CASSLTSGNSYNEQFF
TRBJ2-1 TRBV12-3/TRBV12-4 many TRBD2 TGTGCCAGCAGTCGAGGGACTAGCGGAAGCGTCTACAATGAGCAGTTCTTC CASSRGTSGSVYNEQFF
TRBJ1-5 TRBV10-1 few NA TGCGCCAGCAGTGAGTGTCTTGTGGCAGGCAATCAGCCCCAGCATTTT CASSECLVAGNQPQHF